Listed below are T cell receptor beta chains from one sample, sequenced in a study of regulatory T cells in long-lasting Graves disease. MiXCR was run by TCRdb on the multiplex PCR reads, yielding one entry per CDR3 protein. The profile covers under 400,000 distinct CDR3 sequences, with roughly a sixth appearing a single time and 30% taken by the ten largest. The same sample was also studied in work on T cells in Graves' hyperthyroidism and ophthalmopathy.

Sequenced material: peripheral blood mononuclear cells (PBMCs), taken at new diagnosis, from a patient treated with antithyroid drugs. These receptors came from a man in his forties with Graves disease. The CDR3 runs from the conserved cysteine through the conserved F or W. D genes are given only for firm matches. The size of a clone is reported for some rows only, either as once, few or many, or as a class for expanded clones.

d_gene	abundance	j_gene	v_gene	CDR3nt	CDR3aa
.	.	TRBJ2-5	TRBV9	TGTGCCAGCAGCGTAGGACGCAGGGATGAGACCCAGTACTTC	CASSVGRRDETQYF
TRBD1	many	TRBJ2-7	TRBV20-1	TGCAGTGCTAGAGGTAGGGGGCGCTCCTACGAGCAGTACTTC	CSARGRGRSYEQYF
.	few	TRBJ2-5	TRBV4-1	TGCGCCAGCAGCCCCGCAGACGGGGGGCGAGAGACCCAGTACTTC	CASSPADGGRETQYF
TRBD2	many	TRBJ2-4	TRBV20-1	TGCAGTCCCGAAGAGCGGGGGCAGGGGAACATTCAGTACTTC	CSPEERGQGNIQYF
TRBD1	many	TRBJ1-4	TRBV12-3/TRBV12-4	TGTGCCAGCAGACAGGGGGCGGGTGAAAAACTGTTTTTT	CASRQGAGEKLFF
.	few	TRBJ2-2	TRBV4-1	TGCGCCAGCAGCCAAGTAGGCCGGCTGGGGCTGTTTTTT	CASSQVGRLGLFF
TRBD1	.	TRBJ1-2	TRBV6-1	TGTGCCAGCAGAGGGAGGACAGGGGGCCTGAGCGGCTACACCTTC	CASRGRTGGLSGYTF
TRBD1	few	TRBJ1-1	TRBV3-1	TGTGCCAGCAGCCCCCGGGACAGACAAACTGAAGCTTTCTTT	CASSPRDRQTEAFF
.	many	TRBJ2-3	TRBV20-1	TGCAGTGCTTCCGGGACGGATAACACAGATACGCAGTATTTT	CSASGTDNTDTQYF
TRBD2	few	TRBJ2-4	TRBV20-1	TGCAGTGCTAGAGGGACTAGCGGAAACATTCAGTACTTC	CSARGTSGNIQYF
.	few	TRBJ2-6	TRBV9	TGTGCCAGCAGCGTAGTTGCCCCTGTGACCTCTGGGGCCAACGTCCTGACTTTC	CASSVVAPVTSGANVLTF
.	.	TRBJ1-2	TRBV28	TGTGCCAGCAGTTTAACCGGGGCAGGAAGCTATGGCTACACCTTC	CASSLTGAGSYGYTF
.	few	TRBJ2-7	TRBV28	TGTGCCAGCACCCAAAGGGGAGACAGCTCCTACGAGCAGTACTTC	CASTQRGDSSYEQYF
TRBD1	many	TRBJ2-7	TRBV6-2/TRBV6-3	TGTGCCAGCAGTTACTCCCGGGACAGGCCATCCTACGAGCAGTACTTC	CASSYSRDRPSYEQYF
TRBD1	.	TRBJ2-5	TRBV7-9	TGTGCCAGCAGCTTAGCCCCCCTCGGGACAGGGGGGCGAGAGACCCAGTACTTC	CASSLAPLGTGGRETQYF
.	many	TRBJ1-5	TRBV2	TGTGCCAGCAGGGCGGACAGTCTGGGCCATCAGCCCCAGCATTTT	CASRADSLGHQPQHF
.	many	TRBJ2-7	TRBV30	TGTGCCTGGAGTGGACTATACGAGCAGTACTTC	CAWSGLYEQYF
.	once	TRBJ2-2	TRBV7-9	TGTGCCAGCAGCCGTCAGTACGGGGAGCTGTTTTTT	CASSRQYGELFF
.	.	TRBJ1-1	TRBV28	TGTGCCAGCAGTTTATTAACAGGTAACACTGAAGCTTTCTTT	CASSLLTGNTEAFF
.	few	TRBJ1-4	TRBV7-3	TGTGCCAGCAGCTTCCGGGACACCGACTCCACAACTAATGAAAAACTGTTTTTT	CASSFRDTDSTTNEKLFF
.	many	TRBJ2-3	TRBV2	TGTGCCAGCAGTCTCCCGGGTGCAGATACGCAGTATTTT	CASSLPGADTQYF
TRBD2	many	TRBJ2-1	TRBV7-7	TGTGCCAGCAGCTTAGCACCGGGGGGGAACTACAATGAGCAGTTCTTC	CASSLAPGGNYNEQFF
TRBD1	.	TRBJ1-1	TRBV14	TGTGCCAGCCAACCTAGGACAGGGGCGAACACTGAAGCTTTCTTT	CASQPRTGANTEAFF
.	.	TRBJ1-2	TRBV24-1	TGTGCCACCAGTGATGGAAAGGCTTATGGCTACACCTTC	CATSDGKAYGYTF
TRBD1	few	TRBJ1-5	TRBV12-3/TRBV12-4	TGTGCCAGCAGTTGGATGGGACAGACTAATCAGCCCCAGCATTTT	CASSWMGQTNQPQHF
TRBD2	many	TRBJ2-2	TRBV20-1	TGCAGTGCTAGAGATCGGCTAGCGGGGGGGACCGGGGAGCTGTTTTTT	CSARDRLAGGTGELFF
TRBD2	many	TRBJ2-7	TRBV2	TGTGCCAGCAGTGAAGACGGGGGAGGGTGGGCGTACTTC	CASSEDGGGWAYF
.	many	TRBJ1-1	TRBV18	TGTGCCAGCTCACCACAGCACCGGGACACTGAAGCTTTCTTT	CASSPQHRDTEAFF
.	.	TRBJ2-5	TRBV5-6	TGTGCCAGCAGCTTCCCCAAGTACCAAGAGACCCAGTACTTC	CASSFPKYQETQYF
TRBD1	.	TRBJ2-5	TRBV7-2	TGTGCCAGCATCCGGGACAGGGGGCAAGAGACCCAGTACTTC	CASIRDRGQETQYF
.	many	TRBJ2-3	TRBV5-1	TGCGCCAGCAGCTTGGAGGCAGGGGCAGATACGCAGTATTTT	CASSLEAGADTQYF
TRBD1	.	TRBJ2-1	TRBV20-1	TGCAGTGCTAGAGAGGGGACAGGTTGGACCTACAATGAGCAGTTCTTC	CSAREGTGWTYNEQFF
TRBD1	.	TRBJ1-6	TRBV12-3/TRBV12-4	TGTGCCAGCAGTCGGACAGGGATAAGGAATTCACCCCTCCACTTT	CASSRTGIRNSPLHF
TRBD2	many	TRBJ2-3	TRBV7-2	TGTGCCAGCAGCACAGCGGGGGGGGGCACAGATACGCAGTATTTT	CASSTAGGGTDTQYF
.	many	TRBJ1-5	TRBV10-3	TGTGCCATCAATTCTATTCACAATCAGCCCCAGCATTTT	CAINSIHNQPQHF
.	many	TRBJ2-3	TRBV6-2/TRBV6-3	TGTGCCAGCAGTTACTCGAGACGCAGTCCTGATGGTAGCACAGATACGCAGTATTTT	CASSYSRRSPDGSTDTQYF
.	many	TRBJ2-3	TRBV3-1	TGTGCCAGCAGCCATGGGTTACACACAGATACGCAGTATTTT	CASSHGLHTDTQYF
.	few	TRBJ2-7	TRBV5-1	TGCGCCAGCAGCTTTGGGGTGGGGCCCCGGCGCTACGAGCAGTACTTC	CASSFGVGPRRYEQYF
.	few	TRBJ2-3	TRBV9	TGTGCCAGCAGCGTAGCATGGCAAGAACCGGCAGATACGCAGTATTTT	CASSVAWQEPADTQYF
.	.	TRBJ1-3	TRBV20-1	TGCAGTGCACCCGGGGCGGACAGCTCTGGAAACACCATATATTTT	CSAPGADSSGNTIYF
.	.	TRBJ2-5	TRBV7-9	TGTGCCAGCAGCTTAGCGCCCGTGAAAGAGACCCAGTACTTC	CASSLAPVKETQYF
.	many	TRBJ1-5	TRBV2	TGTGCCAGCAGTCTTAGGGACACGGGGTTGGTGCCCCAGCATTTT	CASSLRDTGLVPQHF
.	many	TRBJ2-3	TRBV18	TGTGCCAGCTCACCACTACGCGGATACCCCGAACGCACAGATACGCAGTATTTT	CASSPLRGYPERTDTQYF